This T cell receptor beta chain was sequenced in a study of T cell clonality in common variable immunodeficiency. Whole-study results and caveats: In common variable immunodeficiency, TCR beta chains reportedly carried fewer deletions and N-nucleotide insertions. Compared with healthy controls, CVID subjects showed increased TCRbeta clonality, mostly in about a third.

The V and J ends lost 4 bases and 7 bases respectively, with 16 bases between them. CDR1 and CDR2 from the germline V gene are LNHDA and SQIVND (reference sequence). The CDR3 is 14 amino acids. This clone was seen many times. Its matching antigen is unknown. The sequence runs out 3 residues before the end of the CDR3; the remainder is reconstructed from the germline J gene. All CVID subjects were on immunoglobulin replacement for at least one year. CVID and control samples used equivalent genomic DNA input. Sequencing was performed with immunoSEQ multiplex PCR; in TCRdb, only in-frame clones are kept and a portion is missing. The data list 25,000 to 35,000 clones, none observed once; around 3.3% falls to the top ten.

Sequenced: peripheral blood mononuclear cells. V usage is TRBV19 and J usage is TRBJ1-2; unclear D gene. The sequence was obtained from a human donor with common variable immunodeficiency. CDR3 protein: CASSTGDITGGYTF. The covered CDR3 bases are TGTGCCAGTAGTACCGGAGACATTACCGGTGGC.